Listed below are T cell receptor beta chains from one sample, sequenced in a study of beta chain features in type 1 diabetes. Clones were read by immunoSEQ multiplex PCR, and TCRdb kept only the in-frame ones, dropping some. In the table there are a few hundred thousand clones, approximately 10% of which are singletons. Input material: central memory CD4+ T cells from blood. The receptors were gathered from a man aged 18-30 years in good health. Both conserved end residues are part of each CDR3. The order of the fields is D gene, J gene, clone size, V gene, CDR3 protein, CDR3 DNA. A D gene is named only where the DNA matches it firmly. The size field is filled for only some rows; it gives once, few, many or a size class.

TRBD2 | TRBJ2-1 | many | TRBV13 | CASSSLVGRHEQFF | TGTGCCAGCAGCTCACTAGTCGGGAGGCATGAGCAGTTCTTC
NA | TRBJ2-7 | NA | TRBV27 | CASSLTREASNEQYF | TGTGCCAGCAGTTTAACCAGGGAGGCATCAAACGAGCAGTACTTC
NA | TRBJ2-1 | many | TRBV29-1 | CSVGGYNEQFF | TGCAGCGTTGGGGGGTACAATGAGCAGTTCTTC
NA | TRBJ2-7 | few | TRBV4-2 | CASSQGEARSYEQYF | TGTGCCAGCAGCCAAGGGGAGGCCCGCTCCTACGAGCAGTACTTC
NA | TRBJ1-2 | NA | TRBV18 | CASSPATDNYGYTF | TGTGCCAGCTCACCTGCGACCGATAACTATGGCTACACCTTC
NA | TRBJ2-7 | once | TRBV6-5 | CASSWDGEREQYF | TGTGCCAGCAGTTGGGACGGTGAGCGGGAGCAGTACTTC
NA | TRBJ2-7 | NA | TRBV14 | CASSQKSGTLTYEQYF | TGTGCCAGCAGCCAAAAGTCCGGGACGCTGACCTACGAGCAGTACTTC
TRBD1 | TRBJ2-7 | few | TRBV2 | CASSEWDRGCF | TGTGCCAGCAGTGAGTGGGACAGAGGATGCTTC
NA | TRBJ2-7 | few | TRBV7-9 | CASSPTGSLSHEQYF | TGTGCCAGCAGCCCAACCGGCTCCTTGTCCCACGAGCAGTACTTC
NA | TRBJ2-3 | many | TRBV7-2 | CASSARRVDTQYF | TGTGCCAGCAGCGCCCGGAGAGTGGATACGCAGTATTTT
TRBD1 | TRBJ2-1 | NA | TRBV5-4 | CASSWDRHNEQFF | TGTGCCAGCAGCTGGGACAGGCACAATGAGCAGTTCTTC
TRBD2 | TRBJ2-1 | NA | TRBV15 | CATSRDLASATGGRNNEQFF | TGTGCCACCAGCAGAGATCTTGCTAGCGCCACGGGAGGGAGGAACAATGAGCAGTTCTTC
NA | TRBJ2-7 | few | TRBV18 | CASSPDQTERGQYF | TGTGCCAGCTCACCAGATCAAACTGAACGCGGGCAGTACTTC
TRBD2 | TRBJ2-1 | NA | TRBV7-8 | CASLRTSGNNEQFF | TGTGCCAGCCTGCGGACTAGCGGGAACAATGAGCAGTTCTTC
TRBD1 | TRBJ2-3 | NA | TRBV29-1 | CSVPGQGADTQYF | TGCAGCGTTCCGGGACAGGGTGCCGATACGCAGTATTTT
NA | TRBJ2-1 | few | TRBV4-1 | CASSQDLLWLRKTYNEQFF | TGCGCCAGCAGCCAAGATTTATTGTGGTTGCGGAAAACCTACAATGAGCAGTTCTTC
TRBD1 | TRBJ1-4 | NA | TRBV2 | CASSARDRRLSEKLFF | TGTGCCAGCAGTGCCAGGGACAGACGTCTAAGCGAAAAACTGTTTTTT
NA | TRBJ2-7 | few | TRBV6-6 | CASTLGRYSYEQYF | TGTGCCAGCACCCTCGGACGATACTCCTACGAGCAGTACTTC
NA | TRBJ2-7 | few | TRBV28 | CASSFAKGSYEQYF | TGTGCCAGCAGCTTCGCGAAGGGCTCCTACGAGCAGTACTTC
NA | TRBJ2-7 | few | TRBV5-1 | CASSPLATGSTYEQYF | TGCGCCAGCAGCCCCCTAGCTACAGGCAGTACCTACGAGCAGTACTTC
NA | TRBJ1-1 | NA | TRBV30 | CAWSLGTPGWFMNTEAFF | TGTGCCTGGAGTCTAGGGACCCCCGGATGGTTTATGAACACTGAAGCTTTCTTT
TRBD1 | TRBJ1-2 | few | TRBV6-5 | CASSYGTGTGNYGYTF | TGTGCCAGCAGTTACGGAACCGGGACAGGGAACTATGGCTACACCTTC
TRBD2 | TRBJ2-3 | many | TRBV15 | CATTTSGNMRTDTQYF | TGTGCCACCACTACTAGCGGGAATATGCGTACAGATACGCAGTATTTT
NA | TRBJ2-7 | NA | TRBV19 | CASSTGSSYEQYF | TGTGCCAGTAGCACCGGGAGCTCCTACGAGCAGTACTTC
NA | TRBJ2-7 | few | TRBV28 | CASSPALGYAYEQYF | TGTGCCAGCAGTCCCGCCCTAGGATATGCCTACGAGCAGTACTTC
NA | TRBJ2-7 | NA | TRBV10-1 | CASHYWGEGTYEQYF | TGCGCCAGCCACTATTGGGGAGAGGGAACCTACGAGCAGTACTTC
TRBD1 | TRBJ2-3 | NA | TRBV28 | CASSFSQGGWDTQYF | TGTGCCAGCAGTTTTTCACAGGGGGGATGGGATACGCAGTATTTT
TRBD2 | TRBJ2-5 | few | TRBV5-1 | CASSPLAGGRETQYF | TGCGCCAGCAGCCCCTTAGCGGGAGGACGCGAGACCCAGTACTTC
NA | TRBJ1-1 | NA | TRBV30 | CAWLGTEAFF | TGTGCCTGGTTAGGCACTGAAGCTTTCTTT
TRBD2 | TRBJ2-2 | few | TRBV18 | CASSALAGDTGELFF | TGTGCCAGCTCAGCCTTAGCGGGAGATACCGGGGAGCTGTTTTTT
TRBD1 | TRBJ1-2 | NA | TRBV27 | CASSPAGGEFNYGYTF | TGTGCCAGCAGTCCCGCAGGGGGCGAATTTAACTATGGCTACACCTTC
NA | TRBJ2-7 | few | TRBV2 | CASSGGGIGYF | TGTGCCAGCAGTGGTGGCGGAATCGGGTACTTC
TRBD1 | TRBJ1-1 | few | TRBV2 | CASTVLKGGGTEAFF | TGTGCCAGCACGGTGCTAAAAGGGGGCGGCACTGAAGCTTTCTTT
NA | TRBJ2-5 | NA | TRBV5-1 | CASFEPGAQETQYF | TGCGCCAGCTTCGAGCCGGGGGCCCAAGAGACCCAGTACTTC
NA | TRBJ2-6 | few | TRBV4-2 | CASSQEGRISSGANVLTF | TGTGCCAGCAGCCAAGAAGGCAGAATTAGCTCTGGGGCCAACGTCCTGACTTTC
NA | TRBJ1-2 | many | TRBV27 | CASSLSGRFWYGYTF | TGTGCCAGCAGTTTATCGGGACGGTTTTGGTATGGCTACACCTTC
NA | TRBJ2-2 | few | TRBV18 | CASSPGGGRQKDFNTGELFF | TGTGCCAGCTCACCCGGCGGCGGCAGACAAAAGGACTTCAACACCGGGGAGCTGTTTTTT
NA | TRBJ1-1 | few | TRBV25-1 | CASSLRGQGTEAFF | TGTGCCAGCAGTCTTCGGGGGCAAGGCACTGAAGCTTTCTTT
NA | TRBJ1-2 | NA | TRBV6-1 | CASSGQQGLYGYTF | TGTGCCAGCAGTGGGCAGCAGGGATTATATGGCTACACCTTC
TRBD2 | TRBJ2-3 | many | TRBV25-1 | CASSFSGLAEDTDTQYF | TGTGCCAGCAGTTTCAGCGGACTAGCGGAAGACACAGATACGCAGTATTTT
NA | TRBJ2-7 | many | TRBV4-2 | CASSQGLGQNTYEQYF | TGTGCCAGCAGCCAAGGGCTAGGACAGAATACCTACGAGCAGTACTTC
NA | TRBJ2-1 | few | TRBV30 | CAWSVRLGDEQFF | TGTGCCTGGAGTGTACGTCTCGGGGATGAGCAGTTCTTC